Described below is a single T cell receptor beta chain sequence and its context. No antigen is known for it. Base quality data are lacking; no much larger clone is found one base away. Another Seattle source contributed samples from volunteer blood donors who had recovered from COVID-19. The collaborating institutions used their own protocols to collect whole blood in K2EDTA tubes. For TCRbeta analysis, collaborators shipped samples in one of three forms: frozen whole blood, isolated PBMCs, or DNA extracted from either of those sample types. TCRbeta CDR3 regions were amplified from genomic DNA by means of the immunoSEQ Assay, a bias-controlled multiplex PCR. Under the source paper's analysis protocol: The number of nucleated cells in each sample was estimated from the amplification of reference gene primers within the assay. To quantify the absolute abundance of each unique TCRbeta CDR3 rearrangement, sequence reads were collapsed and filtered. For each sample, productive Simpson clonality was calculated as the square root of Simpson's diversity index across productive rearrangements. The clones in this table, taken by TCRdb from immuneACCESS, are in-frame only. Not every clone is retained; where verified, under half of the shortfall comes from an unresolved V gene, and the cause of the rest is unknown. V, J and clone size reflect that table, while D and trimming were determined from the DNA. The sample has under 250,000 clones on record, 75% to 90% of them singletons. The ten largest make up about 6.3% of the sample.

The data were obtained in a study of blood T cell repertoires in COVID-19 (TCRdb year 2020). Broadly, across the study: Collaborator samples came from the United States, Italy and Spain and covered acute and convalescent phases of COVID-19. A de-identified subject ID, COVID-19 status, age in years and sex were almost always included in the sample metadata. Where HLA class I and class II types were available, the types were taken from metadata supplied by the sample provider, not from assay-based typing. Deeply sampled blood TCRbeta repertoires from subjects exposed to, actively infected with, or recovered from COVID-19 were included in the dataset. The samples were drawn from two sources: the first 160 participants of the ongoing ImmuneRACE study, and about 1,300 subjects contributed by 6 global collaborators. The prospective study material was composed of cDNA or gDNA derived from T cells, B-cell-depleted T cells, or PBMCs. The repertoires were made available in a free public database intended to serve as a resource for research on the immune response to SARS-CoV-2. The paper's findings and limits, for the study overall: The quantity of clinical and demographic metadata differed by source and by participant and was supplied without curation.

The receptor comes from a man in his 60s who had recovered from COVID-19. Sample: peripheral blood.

The CDR3 region: CASSPGLAGGNTGELFF. The bases read TGTGCCAGCAGCCCGGGACTAGCGGGGGGGAACACCGGGGAGCTGTTTTTT. In this chain, TRBV5-4 is recombined with TRBJ2-2, with 15 bases aligning to TRBD2. From a lookup of the germline V gene (reference sequence), CDR1 and CDR2 are SGHNT and YYREEE. Including the terminal cysteine and phenylalanine, the CDR3 comprises 17 residues. This entry keeps only the CDR3 DNA: 51 bases, framed from base 1. V has 4 bases trimmed and J has 1 base trimmed; junction bases matching no gene number 2.